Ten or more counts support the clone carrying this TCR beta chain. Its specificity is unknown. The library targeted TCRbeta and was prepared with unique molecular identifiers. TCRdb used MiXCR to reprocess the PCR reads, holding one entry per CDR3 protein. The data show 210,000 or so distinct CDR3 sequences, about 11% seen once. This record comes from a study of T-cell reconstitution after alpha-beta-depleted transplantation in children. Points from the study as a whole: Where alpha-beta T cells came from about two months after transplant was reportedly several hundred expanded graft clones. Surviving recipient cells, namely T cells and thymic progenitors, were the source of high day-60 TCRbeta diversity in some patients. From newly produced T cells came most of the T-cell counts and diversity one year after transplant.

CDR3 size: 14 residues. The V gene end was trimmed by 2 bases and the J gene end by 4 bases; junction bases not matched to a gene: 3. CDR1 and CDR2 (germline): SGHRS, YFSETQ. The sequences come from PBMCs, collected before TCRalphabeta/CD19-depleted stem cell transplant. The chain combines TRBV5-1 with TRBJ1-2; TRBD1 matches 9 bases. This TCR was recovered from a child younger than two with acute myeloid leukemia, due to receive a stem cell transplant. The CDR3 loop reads CASSFRDRAYGYTF. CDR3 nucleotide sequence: TGCGCCAGCAGCTTCAGGGACAGGGCCTATGGCTACACCTTC.